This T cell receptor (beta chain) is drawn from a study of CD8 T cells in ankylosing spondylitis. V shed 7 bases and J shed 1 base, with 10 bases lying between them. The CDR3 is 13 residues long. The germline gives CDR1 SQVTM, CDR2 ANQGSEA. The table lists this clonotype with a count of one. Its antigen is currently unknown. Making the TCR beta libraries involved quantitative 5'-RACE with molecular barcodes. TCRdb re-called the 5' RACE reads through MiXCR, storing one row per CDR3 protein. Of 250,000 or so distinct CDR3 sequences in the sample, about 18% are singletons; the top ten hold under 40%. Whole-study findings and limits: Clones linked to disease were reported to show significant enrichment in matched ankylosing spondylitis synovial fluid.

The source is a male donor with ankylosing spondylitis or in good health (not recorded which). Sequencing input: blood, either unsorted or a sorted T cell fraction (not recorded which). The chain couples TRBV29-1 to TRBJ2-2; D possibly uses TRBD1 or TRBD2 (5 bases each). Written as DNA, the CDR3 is TGCAGCGCCCGGGGCGAGAACACCGGGGAGCTGTTTTTT. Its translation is CSARGENTGELFF.